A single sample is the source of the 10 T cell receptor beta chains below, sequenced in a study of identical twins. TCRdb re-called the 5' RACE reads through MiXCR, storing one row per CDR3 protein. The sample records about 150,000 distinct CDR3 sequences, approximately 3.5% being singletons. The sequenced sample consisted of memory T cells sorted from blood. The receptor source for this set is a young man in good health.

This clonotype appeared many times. The CDR3 DNA follows: TGTGCCAGCAGCCAAGCGGGCCAAACTAGCGGGATCGGGAATGAGCAGTTCTTC. Its protein is CASSQAGQTSGIGNEQFF. This rearrangement joins TRBV3-1 to TRBJ2-1, with 10 bases identical to TRBD2. CDR1 and CDR2 from the germline V gene are LGHDT and YNNKEL (reference sequence). Losses at the gene ends were 1 base for V and 7 bases for J; bases not matched to a gene: 13. The CDR3 consists of 18 residues.

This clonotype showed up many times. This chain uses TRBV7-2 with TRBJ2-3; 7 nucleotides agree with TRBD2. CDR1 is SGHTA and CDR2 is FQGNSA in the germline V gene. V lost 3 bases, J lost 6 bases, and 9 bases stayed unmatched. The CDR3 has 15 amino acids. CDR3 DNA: TGTGCCAGCAGCTTTGGCGGGAGCCGGGGGGATACGCAGTATTTT. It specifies CASSFGGSRGDTQYF.

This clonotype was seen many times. The CDR3 protein is CSASGQGGEQFF. CDR3 nucleotides: TGCAGTGCTTCAGGGCAGGGGGGTGAGCAGTTCTTC. The V and J genes are TRBV20-1 and TRBJ2-1; D possibly corresponds to TRBD1 (7 bases). V shed 5 bases and J shed 9 bases, with 14 bases lying between them. The CDR3 is made up of 12 amino acids. Germline-derived CDR1 and CDR2 are DFQATT and SNEGSKA (reference sequence).

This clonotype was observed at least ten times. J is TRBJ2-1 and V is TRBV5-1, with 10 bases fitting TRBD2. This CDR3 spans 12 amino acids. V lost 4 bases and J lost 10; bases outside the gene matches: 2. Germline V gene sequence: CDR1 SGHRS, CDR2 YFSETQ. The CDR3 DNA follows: TGCGCCAGCAGCATGGGACTAGCGGAGCAGTTCTTC. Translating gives CASSMGLAEQFF.

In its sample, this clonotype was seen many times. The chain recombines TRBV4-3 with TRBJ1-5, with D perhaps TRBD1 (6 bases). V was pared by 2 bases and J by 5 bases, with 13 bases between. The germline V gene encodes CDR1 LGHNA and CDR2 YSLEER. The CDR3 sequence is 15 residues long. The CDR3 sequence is CASSQSGTPHQPQHF. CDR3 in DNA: TGCGCCAGCAGCCAAAGCGGGACACCTCATCAGCCCCAGCATTTT.

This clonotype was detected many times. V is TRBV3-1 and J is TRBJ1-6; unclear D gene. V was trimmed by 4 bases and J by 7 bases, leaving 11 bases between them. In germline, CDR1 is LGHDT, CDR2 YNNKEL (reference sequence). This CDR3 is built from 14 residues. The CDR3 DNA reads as TGTGCCAGCAGCCTTCTACTAGGGAATTCACCCCTCCACTTT. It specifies CASSLLLGNSPLHF.

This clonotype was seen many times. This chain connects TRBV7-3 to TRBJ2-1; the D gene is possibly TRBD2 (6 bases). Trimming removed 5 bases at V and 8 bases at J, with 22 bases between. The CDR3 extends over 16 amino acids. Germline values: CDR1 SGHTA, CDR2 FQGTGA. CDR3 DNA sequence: TGTGCCAGCAGCCCAGGGACTCGCACGAGTGGGGATGAGCAGTTCTTC. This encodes CASSPGTRTSGDEQFF.

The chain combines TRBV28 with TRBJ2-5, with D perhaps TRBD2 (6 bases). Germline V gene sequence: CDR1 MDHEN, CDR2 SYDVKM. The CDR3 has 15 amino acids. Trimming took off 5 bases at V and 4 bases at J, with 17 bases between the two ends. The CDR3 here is CASSAPREVPETQYF. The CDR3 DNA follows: TGTGCCAGCAGTGCCCCCAGGGAGGTTCCAGAGACCCAGTACTTC. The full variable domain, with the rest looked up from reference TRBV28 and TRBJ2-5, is DVKVTQSSRYLVKRTGEKVFLECVQDMDHENMFWYRQDPGLGLRLIYFSYDVKMKEKGDIPEGYSVSREKKERFSLILESASTNQTSMYLCASSAPREVPETQYFGPGTRLLVL.

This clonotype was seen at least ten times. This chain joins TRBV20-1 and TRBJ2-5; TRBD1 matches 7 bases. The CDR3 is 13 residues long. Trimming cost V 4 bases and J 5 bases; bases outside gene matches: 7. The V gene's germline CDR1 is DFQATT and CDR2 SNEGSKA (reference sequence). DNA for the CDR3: TGCAGTGCTACCAGACAGGGACGGGAGACCCAGTACTTC. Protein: CSATRQGRETQYF.

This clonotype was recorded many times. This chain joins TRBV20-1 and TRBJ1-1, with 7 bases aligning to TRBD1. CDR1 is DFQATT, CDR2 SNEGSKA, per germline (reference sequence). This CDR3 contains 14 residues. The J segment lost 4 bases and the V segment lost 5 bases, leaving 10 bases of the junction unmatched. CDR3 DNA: TGCAGTGCTCCTGTCCTGACAGGGCCCACTGAAGCTTTCTTT. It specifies CSAPVLTGPTEAFF.